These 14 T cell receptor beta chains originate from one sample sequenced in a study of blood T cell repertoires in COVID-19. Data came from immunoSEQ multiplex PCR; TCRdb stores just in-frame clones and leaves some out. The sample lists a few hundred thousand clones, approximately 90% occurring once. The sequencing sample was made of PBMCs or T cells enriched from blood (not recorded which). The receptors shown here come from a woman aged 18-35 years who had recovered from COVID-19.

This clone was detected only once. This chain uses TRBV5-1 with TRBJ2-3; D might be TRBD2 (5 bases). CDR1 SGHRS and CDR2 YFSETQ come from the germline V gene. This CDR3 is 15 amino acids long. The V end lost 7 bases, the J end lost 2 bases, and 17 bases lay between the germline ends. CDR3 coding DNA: TGCGCCAGCGGCCCTCTGGCGGGCGACACAGATACGCAGTATTTT. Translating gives CASGPLAGDTDTQYF.

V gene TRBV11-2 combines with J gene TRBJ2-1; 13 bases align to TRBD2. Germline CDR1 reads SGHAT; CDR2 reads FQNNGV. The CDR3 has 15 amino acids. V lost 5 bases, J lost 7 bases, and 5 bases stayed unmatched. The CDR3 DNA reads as TGTGCCAGCAGCCGGACTAGCGGGAGAGGAAATGAGCAGTTCTTC. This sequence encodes CASSRTSGRGNEQFF.

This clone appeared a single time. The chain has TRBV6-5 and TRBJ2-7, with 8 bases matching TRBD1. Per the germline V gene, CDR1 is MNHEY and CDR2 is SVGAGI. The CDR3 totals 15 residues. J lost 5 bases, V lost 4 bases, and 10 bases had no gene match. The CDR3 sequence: CASSSHYSTGDEQYF. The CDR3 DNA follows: TGTGCCAGCAGTTCTCACTATTCGACAGGGGACGAGCAGTACTTC.

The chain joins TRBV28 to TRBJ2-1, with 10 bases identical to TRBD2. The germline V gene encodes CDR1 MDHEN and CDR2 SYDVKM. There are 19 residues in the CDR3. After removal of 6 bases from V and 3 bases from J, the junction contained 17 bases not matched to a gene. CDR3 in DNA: TGTGCCAGCAGCCAGACCTCGGGGCGAGGACTAGCGGTCTACAATGAGCAGTTCTTC. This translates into CASSQTSGRGLAVYNEQFF.

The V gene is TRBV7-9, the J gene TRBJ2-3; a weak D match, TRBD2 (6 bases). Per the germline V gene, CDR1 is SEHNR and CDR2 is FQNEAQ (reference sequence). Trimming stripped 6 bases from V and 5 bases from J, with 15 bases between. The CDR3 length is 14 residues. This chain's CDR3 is CASRVGTGEDTQYF. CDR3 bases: TGTGCCAGCAGAGTCGGGACTGGGGAAGATACGCAGTATTTT.

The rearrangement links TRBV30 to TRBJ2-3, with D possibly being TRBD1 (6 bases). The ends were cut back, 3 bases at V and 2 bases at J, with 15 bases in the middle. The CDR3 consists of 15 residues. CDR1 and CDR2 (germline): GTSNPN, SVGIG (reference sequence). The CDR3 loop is CAWRSRDTHTDTQYF. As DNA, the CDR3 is TGTGCCTGGAGGTCTCGGGACACTCACACAGATACGCAGTATTTT.

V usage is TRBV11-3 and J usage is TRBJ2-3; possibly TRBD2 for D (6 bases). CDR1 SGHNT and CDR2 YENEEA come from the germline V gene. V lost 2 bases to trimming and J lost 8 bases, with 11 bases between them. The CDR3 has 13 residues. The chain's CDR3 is CASSLQYSGTQYF. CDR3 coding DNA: TGTGCCAGCAGCTTACAGTATAGCGGTACGCAGTATTTT.

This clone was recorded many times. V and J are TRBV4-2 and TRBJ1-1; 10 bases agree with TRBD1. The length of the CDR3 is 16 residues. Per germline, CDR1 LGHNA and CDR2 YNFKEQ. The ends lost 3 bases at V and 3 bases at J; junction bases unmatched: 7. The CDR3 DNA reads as TGTGCCAGCAGCCAGGCTGGGACAGGGGCCGACACTGAAGCTTTCTTT. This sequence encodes CASSQAGTGADTEAFF.

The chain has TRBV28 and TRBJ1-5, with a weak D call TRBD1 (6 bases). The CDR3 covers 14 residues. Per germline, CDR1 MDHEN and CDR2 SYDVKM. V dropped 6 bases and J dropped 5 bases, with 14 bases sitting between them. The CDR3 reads CASSDGQLDQPQHF. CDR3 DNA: TGTGCCAGCAGCGACGGACAGTTAGATCAGCCCCAGCATTTT.

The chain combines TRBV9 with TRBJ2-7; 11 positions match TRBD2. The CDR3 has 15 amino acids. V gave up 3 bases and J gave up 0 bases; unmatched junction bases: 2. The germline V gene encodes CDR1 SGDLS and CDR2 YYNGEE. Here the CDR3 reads CASSEGLAVSYEQYF. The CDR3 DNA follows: TGTGCCAGCAGCGAGGGACTAGCGGTCTCCTACGAGCAGTACTTC. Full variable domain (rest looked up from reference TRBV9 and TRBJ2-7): DSGVTQTPKHLITATGQRVTLRCSPRSGDLSVYWYQQSLDQGLQFLIQYYNGEERAKGNILERFSAQQFPDLHSELNLSSLELGDSALYFCASSEGLAVSYEQYFGPGTRLTVT.

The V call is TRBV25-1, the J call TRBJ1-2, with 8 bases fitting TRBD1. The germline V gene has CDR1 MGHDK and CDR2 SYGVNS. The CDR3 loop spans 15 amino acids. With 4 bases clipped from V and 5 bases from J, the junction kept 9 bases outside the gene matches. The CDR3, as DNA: TGTGCCAGCAGTGGAAGGGAGCAGGGGGCTTATGGCTACACCTTC. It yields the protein CASSGREQGAYGYTF.

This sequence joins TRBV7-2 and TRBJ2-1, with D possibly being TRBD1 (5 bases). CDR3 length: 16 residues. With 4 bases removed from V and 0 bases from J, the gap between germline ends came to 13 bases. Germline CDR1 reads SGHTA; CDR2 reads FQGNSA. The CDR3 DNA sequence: TGTGCCAGCAGCTCTCCGACCGACAGCTCCTACAATGAGCAGTTCTTC. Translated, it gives CASSSPTDSSYNEQFF.

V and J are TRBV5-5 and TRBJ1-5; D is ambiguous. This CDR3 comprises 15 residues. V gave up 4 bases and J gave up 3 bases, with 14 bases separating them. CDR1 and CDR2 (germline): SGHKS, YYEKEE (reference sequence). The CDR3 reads CASSRVFEPNQPQHF. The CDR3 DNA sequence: TGTGCCAGCAGCCGTGTGTTTGAGCCCAATCAGCCCCAGCATTTT.

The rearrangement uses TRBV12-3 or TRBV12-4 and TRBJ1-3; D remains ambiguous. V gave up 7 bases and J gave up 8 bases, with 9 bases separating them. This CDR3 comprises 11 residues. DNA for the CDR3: TGTGCCAGCACTACCGGAGACACCATATATTTT. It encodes CASTTGDTIYF.